This T cell receptor beta chain comes out of a study of blood T cell repertoires in COVID-19. Clones were sequenced by immunoSEQ multiplex PCR, and TCRdb holds only the in-frame ones, with some missing. The sample contains 120,000 to 150,000 clones, around four fifths of which appear only once. Clinical history as reported by participants underpinned cohort assignment. The CDR3 is 13 residues long. The germline gives CDR1 SGHDN, CDR2 FVKESK. The germline V and J ends were trimmed by 4 bases and 4 bases, with 8 bases remaining between them. The TCR sequence derives from a woman aged 40 to 55 who had recovered from COVID-19. The sample comprised PBMCs or T cells enriched from blood (not recorded which). V gene TRBV14 combines with J gene TRBJ1-3; D is uncertain. This CDR3 is CASSPRLGNTIYF. The CDR3 DNA reads TGTGCCAGCAGCCCACGACTAGGAAACACCATATATTTT.